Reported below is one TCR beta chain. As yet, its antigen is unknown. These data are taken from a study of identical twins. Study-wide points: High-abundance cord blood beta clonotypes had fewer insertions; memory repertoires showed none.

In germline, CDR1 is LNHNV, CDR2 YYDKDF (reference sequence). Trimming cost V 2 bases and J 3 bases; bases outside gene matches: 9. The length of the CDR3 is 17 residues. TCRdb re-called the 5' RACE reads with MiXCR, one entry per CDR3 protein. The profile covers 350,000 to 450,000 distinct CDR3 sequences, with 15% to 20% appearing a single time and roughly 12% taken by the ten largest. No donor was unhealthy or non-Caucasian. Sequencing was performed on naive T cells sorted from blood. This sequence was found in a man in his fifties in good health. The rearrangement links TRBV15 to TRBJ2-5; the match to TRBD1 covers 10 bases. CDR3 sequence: CATSRPTWGTGEETQYF. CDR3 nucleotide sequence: TGTGCCACCAGCAGACCGACGTGGGGGACAGGGGAAGAGACCCAGTACTTC.